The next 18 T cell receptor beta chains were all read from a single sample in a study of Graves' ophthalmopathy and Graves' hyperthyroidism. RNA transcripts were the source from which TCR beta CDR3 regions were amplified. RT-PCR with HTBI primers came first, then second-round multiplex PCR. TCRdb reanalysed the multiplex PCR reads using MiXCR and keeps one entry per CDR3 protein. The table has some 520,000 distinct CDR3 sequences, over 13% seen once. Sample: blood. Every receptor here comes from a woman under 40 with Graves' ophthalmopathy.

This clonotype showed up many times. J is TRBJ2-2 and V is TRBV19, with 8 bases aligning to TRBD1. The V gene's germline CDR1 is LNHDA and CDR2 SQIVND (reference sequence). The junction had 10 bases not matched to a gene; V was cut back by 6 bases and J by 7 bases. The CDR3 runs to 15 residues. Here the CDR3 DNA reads TGTGCCAGTAGAACTCAGGGGGCGCAGGTCGGGGAGCTGTTTTTT. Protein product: CASRTQGAQVGELFF.

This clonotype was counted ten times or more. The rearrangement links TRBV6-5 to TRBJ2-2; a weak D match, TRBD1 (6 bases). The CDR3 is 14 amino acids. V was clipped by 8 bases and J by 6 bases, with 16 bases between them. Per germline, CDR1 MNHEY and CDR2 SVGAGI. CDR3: CASLPGQSPGELFF. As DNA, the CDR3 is TGTGCCAGCTTGCCGGGACAATCGCCCGGGGAGCTGTTTTTT.

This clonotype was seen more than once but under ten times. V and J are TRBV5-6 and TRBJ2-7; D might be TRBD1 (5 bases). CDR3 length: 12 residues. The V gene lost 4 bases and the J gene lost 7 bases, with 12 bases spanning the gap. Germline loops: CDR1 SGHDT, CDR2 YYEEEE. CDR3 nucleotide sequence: TGTGCCAGCAGCCCAGGGCCCCGGGAGCAGTACTTC. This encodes CASSPGPREQYF.

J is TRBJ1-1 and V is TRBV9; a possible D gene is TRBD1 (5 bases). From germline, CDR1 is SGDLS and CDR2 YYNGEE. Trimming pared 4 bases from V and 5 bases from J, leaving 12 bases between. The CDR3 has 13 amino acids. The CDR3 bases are TGTGCCAGCAGCAAAACCAGGGTGACTGAAGCTTTCTTT. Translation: CASSKTRVTEAFF.

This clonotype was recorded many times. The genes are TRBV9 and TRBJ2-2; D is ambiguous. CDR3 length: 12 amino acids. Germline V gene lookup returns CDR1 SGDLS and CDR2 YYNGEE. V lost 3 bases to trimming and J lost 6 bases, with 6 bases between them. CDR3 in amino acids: CASSASSGELFF. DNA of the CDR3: TGTGCCAGCAGCGCCTCCTCCGGGGAGCTGTTTTTT.

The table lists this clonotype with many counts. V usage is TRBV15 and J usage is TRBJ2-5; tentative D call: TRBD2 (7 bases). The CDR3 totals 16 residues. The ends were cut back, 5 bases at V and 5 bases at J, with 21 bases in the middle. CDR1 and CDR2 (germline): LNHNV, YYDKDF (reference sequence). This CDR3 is CATSPGGRLARETQYF. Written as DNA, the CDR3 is TGTGCCACCAGCCCCGGGGGCAGACTAGCTCGCGAGACCCAGTACTTC.

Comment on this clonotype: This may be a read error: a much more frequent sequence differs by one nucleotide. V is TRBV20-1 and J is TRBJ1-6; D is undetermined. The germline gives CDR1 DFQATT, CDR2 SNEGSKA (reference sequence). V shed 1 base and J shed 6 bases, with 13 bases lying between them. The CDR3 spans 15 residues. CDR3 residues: CSARVSSGFNSPLHF. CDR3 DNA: TGCAGTGCTAGAGTATCGTCCGGGTTTAATTCACCCCTCCACTTT.

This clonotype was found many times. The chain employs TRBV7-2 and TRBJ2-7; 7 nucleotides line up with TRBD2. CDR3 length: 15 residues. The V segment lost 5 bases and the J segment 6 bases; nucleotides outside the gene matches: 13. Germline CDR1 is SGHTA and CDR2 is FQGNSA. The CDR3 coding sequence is TGTGCCAGCAGCCTCCAGGTATCGGGGGGAGTCGAGCAGTACTTC. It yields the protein CASSLQVSGGVEQYF.

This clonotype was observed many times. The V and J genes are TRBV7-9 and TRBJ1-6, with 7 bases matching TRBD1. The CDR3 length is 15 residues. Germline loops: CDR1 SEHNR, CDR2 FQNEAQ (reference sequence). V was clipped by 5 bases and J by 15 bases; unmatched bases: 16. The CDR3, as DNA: TGTGCCAGCAGCAAAGACCTGGGCGGGACAGACAACCTCCACTTT. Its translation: CASSKDLGGTDNLHF.

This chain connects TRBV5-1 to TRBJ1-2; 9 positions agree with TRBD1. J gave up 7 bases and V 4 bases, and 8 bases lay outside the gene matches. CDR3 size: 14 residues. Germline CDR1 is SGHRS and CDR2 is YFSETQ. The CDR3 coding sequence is TGCGCCAGCAGCCCGGGCGGGACAGGGTTTGGCTACACCTTC. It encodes CASSPGGTGFGYTF.

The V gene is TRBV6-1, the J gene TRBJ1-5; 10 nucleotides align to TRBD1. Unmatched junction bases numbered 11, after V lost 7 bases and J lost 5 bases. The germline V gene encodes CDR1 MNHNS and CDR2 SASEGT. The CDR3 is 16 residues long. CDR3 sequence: CASTESPDRGYQPQHF. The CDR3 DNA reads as TGTGCCAGCACGGAGTCCCCGGACAGGGGGTATCAGCCCCAGCATTTT.

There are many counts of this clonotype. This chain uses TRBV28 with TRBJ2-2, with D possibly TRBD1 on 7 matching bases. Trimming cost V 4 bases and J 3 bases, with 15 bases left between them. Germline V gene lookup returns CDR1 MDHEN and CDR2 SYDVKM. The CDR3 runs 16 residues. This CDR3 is CASSSAGQRYTGELFF. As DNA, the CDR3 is TGTGCCAGCAGTTCCGCGGGACAGAGATACACCGGGGAGCTGTTTTTT.

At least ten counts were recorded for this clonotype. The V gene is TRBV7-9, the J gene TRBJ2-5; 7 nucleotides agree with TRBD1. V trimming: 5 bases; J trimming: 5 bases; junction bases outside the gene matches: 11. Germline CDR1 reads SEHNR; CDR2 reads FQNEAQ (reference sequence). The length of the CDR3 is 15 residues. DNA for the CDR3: TGTGCCAGCAGCCCCTGGGGTGGACAGGTTGAGACCCAGTACTTC. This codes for CASSPWGGQVETQYF. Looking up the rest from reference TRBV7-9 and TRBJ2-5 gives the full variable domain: DTGVSQNPRHKITKRGQNVTFRCDPISEHNRLYWYRQTLGQGPEFLTYFQNEAQLEKSRLLSDRFSAERPKGSFSTLEIQRTEQGDSAMYLCASSPWGGQVETQYFGPGTRLLVL.

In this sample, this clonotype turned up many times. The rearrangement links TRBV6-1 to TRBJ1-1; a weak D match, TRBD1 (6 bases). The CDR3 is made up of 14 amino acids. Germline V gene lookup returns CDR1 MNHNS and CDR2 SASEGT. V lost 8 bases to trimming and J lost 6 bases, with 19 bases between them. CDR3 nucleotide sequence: TGTGCCAGCTCTTGGACAGTCCGAGGCGCTGAAGCTTTCTTT. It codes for CASSWTVRGAEAFF.

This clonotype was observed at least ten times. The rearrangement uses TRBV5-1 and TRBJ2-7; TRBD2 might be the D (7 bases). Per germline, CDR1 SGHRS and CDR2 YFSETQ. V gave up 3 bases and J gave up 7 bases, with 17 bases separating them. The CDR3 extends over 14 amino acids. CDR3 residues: CASSSQGTGGEQYF. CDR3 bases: TGCGCCAGCAGCTCCCAGGGGACCGGGGGGGAGCAGTACTTC. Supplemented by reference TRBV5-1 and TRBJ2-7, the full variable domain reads KAGVTQTPRYLIKTRGQQVTLSCSPISGHRSVSWYQQTPGQGLQFLFEYFSETQRNKGNFPGRFSGRQFSNSRSEMNVSTLELGDSALYLCASSSQGTGGEQYFGPGTRLTVT.

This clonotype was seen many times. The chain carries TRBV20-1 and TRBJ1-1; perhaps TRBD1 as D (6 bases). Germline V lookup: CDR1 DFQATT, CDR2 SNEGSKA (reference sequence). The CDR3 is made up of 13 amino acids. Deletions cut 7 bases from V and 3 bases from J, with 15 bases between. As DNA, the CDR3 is TGCAGTGTTTCACAGGGAGCCCACACTGAAGCTTTCTTT. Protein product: CSVSQGAHTEAFF.

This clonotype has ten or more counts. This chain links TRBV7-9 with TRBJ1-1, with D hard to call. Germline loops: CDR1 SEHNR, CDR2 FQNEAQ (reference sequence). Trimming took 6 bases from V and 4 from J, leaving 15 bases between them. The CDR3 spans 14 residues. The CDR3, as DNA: TGTGCCAGCAGGTCCCCCCGGGGAACCACTGAAGCTTTCTTT. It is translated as CASRSPRGTTEAFF.

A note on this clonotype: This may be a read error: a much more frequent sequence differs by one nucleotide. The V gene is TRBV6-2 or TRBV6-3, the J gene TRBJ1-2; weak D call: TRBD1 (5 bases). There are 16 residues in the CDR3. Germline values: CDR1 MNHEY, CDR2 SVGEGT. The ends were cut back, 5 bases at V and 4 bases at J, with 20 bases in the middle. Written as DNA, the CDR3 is TGTGCCAGCAGTAACCGAGGTGGACACACCGGCTATGGCTACACCTTC. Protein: CASSNRGGHTGYGYTF.